The 8 T cell receptor beta chains reported below all come from one sample, sequenced in a study of shared clonotypes between healthy human individuals. Only in-frame clones appear in the TCRdb table, and some are missing; sequencing was by immunoSEQ multiplex PCR. The repertoire holds 1,400,000 or so clones, with just under 99% as singletons. Material: naive CD4+ T cells sorted from blood. The subset is: CD45RA+ positively selected. The receptors were gathered from a man aged 30-40 years in good health.

The gene calls are TRBV5-1 and TRBJ2-5, with TRBD1 matching over 8 bases. The CDR3 sequence is 14 residues long. The V gene's germline CDR1 is SGHRS and CDR2 YFSETQ. V trimming: 0 bases; J trimming: 5 bases; junction bases outside the gene matches: 3. CDR3: CASSLGQGFETQYF. The CDR3 DNA is TGCGCCAGCAGCTTGGGACAGGGGTTCGAGACCCAGTACTTC.

This clone has a single count. This chain links TRBV7-9 with TRBJ2-7, with a tentative D call TRBD2 (6 bases). This CDR3 has 15 residues. V was pared by 5 bases and J by 0 bases, with 14 bases between. Per germline, CDR1 SEHNR and CDR2 FQNEAQ (reference sequence). The CDR3 protein is CASSPMGGSSYEQYF. The DNA of the CDR3 is TGTGCCAGCAGCCCCATGGGAGGAAGCTCCTACGAGCAGTACTTC.

The chain is built from TRBV7-9 and TRBJ2-1; the match to TRBD1 covers 8 bases. Germline-derived CDR1 and CDR2 are SEHNR and FQNEAQ (reference sequence). The V segment lost 4 bases and the J segment 0 bases; nucleotides outside the gene matches: 14. The CDR3 has 19 amino acids. The CDR3 nucleotides are TGTGCCAGCAGCTCCGCCCTTGGGACAGGTGCTCTCTCCTACAATGAGCAGTTCTTC. Amino acid sequence: CASSSALGTGALSYNEQFF.

The chain recombines TRBV5-4 with TRBJ2-7, with TRBD2 matching over 8 bases. This CDR3 has 15 residues. CDR1 and CDR2 from the germline V gene are SGHNT and YYREEE (reference sequence). After removal of 0 bases from V and 3 bases from J, the junction contained 5 bases not matched to a gene. CDR3 loop: CASSLAGSGIYEQYF. For the CDR3, the DNA is TGTGCCAGCAGCTTGGCCGGTAGCGGGATCTACGAGCAGTACTTC.

This rearrangement joins TRBV7-6 to TRBJ1-2; D is perhaps TRBD1 (6 bases). Germline V gives CDR1 SGHVS, CDR2 FNYEAQ. V lost 3 bases, J lost 7 bases, and 9 bases lay in between. The CDR3 extends over 12 amino acids. CDR3 loop: CASSFGGGGYTF. CDR3 DNA sequence: TGTGCCAGCAGCTTCGGAGGGGGTGGCTACACCTTC. The complete variable domain, with remaining parts taken from reference TRBV7-6 and TRBJ1-2, reads GAGVSQSPRYKVTKRGQDVALRCDPISGHVSLYWYRQALGQGPEFLTYFNYEAQQDKSGLPNDRFSAERPEGSISTLTIQRTEQRDSAMYRCASSFGGGGYTFGSGTRLTVV.

The chain has TRBV15 and TRBJ2-1; D uncertain. V shed 3 bases and J shed 4 bases, with 10 bases lying between them. The CDR3 has 14 residues. Germline V CDR1 and CDR2: LNHNV, YYDKDF (reference sequence). The CDR3 DNA reads TGTGCCACCAGCAGGCGGTCGGCTTACAATGAGCAGTTCTTC. Protein: CATSRRSAYNEQFF. Full variable domain (missing parts from reference TRBV15 and TRBJ2-1): DAMVIQNPRYQVTQFGKPVTLSCSQTLNHNVMYWYQQKSSQAPKLLFHYYDKDFNNEADTPDNFQSRRPNTSFCFLDIRSPGLGDTAMYLCATSRRSAYNEQFFGPGTRLTVL.

Points on this clone: This sample also contains other DNA sequences that code for the same CDR3. The chain is built from TRBV7-8 and TRBJ2-7; D call uncertain. The V gene's germline CDR1 is SGHVS and CDR2 FQNEAQ. This CDR3 comprises 14 residues. Trimming cost V 3 bases and J 2 bases, with 11 bases left between them. CDR3 loop: CASSLGGSAYEQYF. CDR3 nucleotide sequence: TGTGCCAGCAGCTTGGGCGGCTCCGCCTACGAGCAGTACTTC.

On this clone itself: The sample has other DNA sequences that encode this CDR3 too. J is TRBJ2-3 and V is TRBV14, with D uncertain. The CDR3 contains 12 residues. CDR1 and CDR2 from the germline V gene are SGHDN and FVKESK. Trimming left V 1 base short and J 6 bases short, with 5 bases between. CDR3: CASSQVPDTQYF. The CDR3 nucleotides are TGTGCCAGCAGCCAAGTTCCCGATACGCAGTATTTT.